Listed below are T cell receptor beta chains from one sample, sequenced in a study of blood T cell repertoires in COVID-19. Assay used: immunoSEQ multiplex PCR; TCRdb lists only in-frame clones, some missing. The sample lists 150,000 to 200,000 clones, roughly 82% occurring once. What was sequenced was peripheral blood. Receptors were obtained from a woman under 40 with acute or convalescent COVID-19. Each CDR3 is given with its conserved first and last residue. The order of the fields is D gene, V gene, CDR3 protein. The D gene is left open where the match is weak.

d_call: NA; v_call: TRBV15; cdr3_aa: CATSRAAQGDFSGNTIYF
d_call: NA; v_call: TRBV3-1/TRBV3-2; cdr3_aa: CASSQYRNEQYF
d_call: TRBD1; v_call: TRBV15; cdr3_aa: CATTISGGLNEQFF
d_call: NA; v_call: TRBV28; cdr3_aa: CASSQSGSGQYF
d_call: NA; v_call: TRBV7-9; cdr3_aa: CASRETGWRTGELFF
d_call: NA; v_call: TRBV6-6; cdr3_aa: CATARTGNYGYTF
d_call: NA; v_call: TRBV7-2; cdr3_aa: CASSLVGASGNTIYF
d_call: NA; v_call: TRBV19; cdr3_aa: CASSIPGLGNQPQHF
d_call: TRBD2; v_call: TRBV13; cdr3_aa: CASSLDWSLAGELGSEQFF
d_call: NA; v_call: TRBV7-2; cdr3_aa: CASSLSHGYQETQYF
d_call: TRBD2; v_call: TRBV5-4; cdr3_aa: CASSSRLAGVGETQYF
d_call: NA; v_call: TRBV28; cdr3_aa: CASSLLGGQPQHF
d_call: TRBD1; v_call: TRBV6-2/TRBV6-3; cdr3_aa: CASSRPQGGIYTF
d_call: NA; v_call: TRBV27; cdr3_aa: CASSPRAQPQHF
d_call: TRBD1; v_call: TRBV19; cdr3_aa: CASKPWTGPAGELFF
d_call: NA; v_call: TRBV20-1; cdr3_aa: CSASKEVRQTQYF
d_call: TRBD1; v_call: TRBV5-6; cdr3_aa: CASSLVQGTGEQYF
d_call: TRBD1; v_call: TRBV29-1; cdr3_aa: CSVDEGAPGGYTF
d_call: NA; v_call: TRBV6-2/TRBV6-3; cdr3_aa: CASSPAENTEAFF
d_call: TRBD1; v_call: TRBV4-1; cdr3_aa: CASSQDPDRAGNTIYF
d_call: NA; v_call: TRBV6-2/TRBV6-3; cdr3_aa: CASSSTTGSPDTQYF
d_call: TRBD1; v_call: TRBV29-1; cdr3_aa: CSVYPGTGGTTEAFF
d_call: NA; v_call: TRBV25-1; cdr3_aa: CASRLFDEQFF
d_call: TRBD1; v_call: TRBV6-6; cdr3_aa: CASSPGQAGELFF
d_call: NA; v_call: TRBV28; cdr3_aa: CASSFGRFPGAEAFF
d_call: TRBD2; v_call: TRBV30; cdr3_aa: CAWGTSGIGLHNEQFF
d_call: TRBD1; v_call: TRBV5-1; cdr3_aa: CASSPVTGTEAFF
d_call: TRBD2; v_call: TRBV6-5; cdr3_aa: CASQGGVRNTGELFF
d_call: NA; v_call: TRBV6-2/TRBV6-3; cdr3_aa: CASSKGETDGYTF
d_call: TRBD1; v_call: TRBV19; cdr3_aa: CASDRGSNQPQHF
d_call: NA; v_call: TRBV27; cdr3_aa: CASSLTGRGNTIYF
d_call: NA; v_call: TRBV7-2; cdr3_aa: CASSLQVYSNQPQHF
d_call: NA; v_call: TRBV18; cdr3_aa: CASSPKQETQYF
d_call: NA; v_call: TRBV10-1; cdr3_aa: CASSSGILTGELFF
d_call: NA; v_call: TRBV6-2/TRBV6-3; cdr3_aa: CASSSTGYGYTF